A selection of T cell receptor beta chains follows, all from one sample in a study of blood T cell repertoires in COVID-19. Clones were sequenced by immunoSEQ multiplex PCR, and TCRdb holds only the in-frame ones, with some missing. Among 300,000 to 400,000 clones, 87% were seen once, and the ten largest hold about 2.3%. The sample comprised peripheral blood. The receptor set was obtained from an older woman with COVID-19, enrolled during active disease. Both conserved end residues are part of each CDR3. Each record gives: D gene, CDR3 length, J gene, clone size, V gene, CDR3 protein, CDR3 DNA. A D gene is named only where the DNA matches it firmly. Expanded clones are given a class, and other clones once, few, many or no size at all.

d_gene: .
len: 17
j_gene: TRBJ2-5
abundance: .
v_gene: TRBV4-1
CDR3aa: CASSQDHSQVVRETQYF
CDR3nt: TGCGCCAGCAGCCAAGATCACAGTCAGGTGGTAAGAGAGACCCAGTACTTC

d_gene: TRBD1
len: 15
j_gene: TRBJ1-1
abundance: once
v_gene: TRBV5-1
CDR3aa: CASSPGDRGPTEAFF
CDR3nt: TGCGCCAGCAGCCCGGGGGACAGGGGGCCTACTGAAGCTTTCTTT

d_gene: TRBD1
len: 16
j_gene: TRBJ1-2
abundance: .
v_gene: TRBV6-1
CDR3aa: CASSEGLGTGPKGYTF
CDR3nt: TGTGCCAGCAGTGAAGGTCTAGGGACAGGGCCTAAGGGCTACACCTTC

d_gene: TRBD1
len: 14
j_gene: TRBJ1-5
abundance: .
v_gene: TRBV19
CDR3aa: CASKRGREGQPQHF
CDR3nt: TGTGCCAGTAAAAGGGGGCGCGAAGGTCAGCCCCAGCATTTT

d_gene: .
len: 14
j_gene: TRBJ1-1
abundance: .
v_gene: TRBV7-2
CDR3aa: CASSFDRFSTEAFF
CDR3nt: TGTGCCAGCAGCTTCGACAGGTTCAGCACTGAAGCTTTCTTT

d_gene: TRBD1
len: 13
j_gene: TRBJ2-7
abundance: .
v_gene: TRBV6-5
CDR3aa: CASSPGQPYEQYF
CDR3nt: TGTGCCAGCAGTCCGGGACAGCCGTACGAGCAGTACTTC

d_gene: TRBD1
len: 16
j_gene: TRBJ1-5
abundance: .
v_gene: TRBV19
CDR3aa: CASSDRRPAWDQPQHF
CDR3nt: TGTGCCAGTTCGGACAGGAGGCCCGCGTGGGATCAGCCCCAGCATTTT

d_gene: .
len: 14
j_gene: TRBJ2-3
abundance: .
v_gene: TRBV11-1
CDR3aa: CASSLARAVDTQYF
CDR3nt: TGTGCCAGCAGCTTAGCCAGGGCCGTAGATACGCAGTATTTT

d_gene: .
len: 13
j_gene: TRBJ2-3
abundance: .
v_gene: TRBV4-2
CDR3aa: CASSKRSGDTQYF
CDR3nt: TGTGCCAGCAGCAAAAGATCGGGGGATACGCAGTATTTT

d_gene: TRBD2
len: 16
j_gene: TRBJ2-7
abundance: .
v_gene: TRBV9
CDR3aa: CASSVGTSGGVYEQYF
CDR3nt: TGTGCCAGCAGCGTCGGGACTAGCGGGGGGGTTTACGAGCAGTACTTC

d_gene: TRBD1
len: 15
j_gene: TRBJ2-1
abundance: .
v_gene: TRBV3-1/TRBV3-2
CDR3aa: CASSPSRQGYNEQFF
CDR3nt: TGTGCCAGCAGCCCGAGTCGACAGGGCTACAATGAGCAGTTCTTC

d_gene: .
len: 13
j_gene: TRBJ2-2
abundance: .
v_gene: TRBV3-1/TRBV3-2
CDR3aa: CASSRGSTGELFF
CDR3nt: TGTGCCAGCAGCCGTGGCTCCACCGGGGAGCTGTTTTTT

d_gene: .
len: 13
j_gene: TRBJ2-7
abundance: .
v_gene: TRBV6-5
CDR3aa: CASSYLQGYEQYF
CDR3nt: TGTGCCAGCAGTTACCTACAGGGCTACGAGCAGTACTTC

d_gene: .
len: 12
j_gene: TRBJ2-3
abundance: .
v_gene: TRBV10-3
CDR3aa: CATMDTTDTQYF
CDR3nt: TGTGCCACCATGGACACCACAGATACGCAGTATTTT

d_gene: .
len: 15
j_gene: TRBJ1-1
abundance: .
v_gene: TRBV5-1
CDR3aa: CASSLLGAKNTEAFF
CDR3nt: TGCGCCAGCAGCTTGTTGGGGGCTAAGAACACTGAAGCTTTCTTT

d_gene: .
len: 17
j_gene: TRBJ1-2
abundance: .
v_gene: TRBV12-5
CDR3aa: CASGFVPGKTMGYGYTF
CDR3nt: TGTGCTAGTGGTTTCGTCCCGGGGAAAACTATGGGCTATGGCTACACCTTC

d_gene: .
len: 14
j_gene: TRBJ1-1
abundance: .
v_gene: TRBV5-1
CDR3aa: CASSFEARNTEAFF
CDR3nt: TGCGCCAGCAGCTTTGAGGCAAGGAACACTGAAGCTTTCTTT

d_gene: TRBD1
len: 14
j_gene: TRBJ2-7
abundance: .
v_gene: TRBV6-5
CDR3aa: CASRPATGSPEQYF
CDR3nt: TGTGCCAGCAGACCCGCGACAGGGTCGCCCGAGCAGTACTTC

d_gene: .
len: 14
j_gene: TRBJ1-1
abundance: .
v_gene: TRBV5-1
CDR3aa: CASSFLNEGTEAFF
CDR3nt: TGCGCCAGCAGCTTCTTGAACGAGGGTACTGAAGCTTTCTTT

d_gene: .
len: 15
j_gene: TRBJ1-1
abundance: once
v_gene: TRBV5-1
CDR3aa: CASSFGQIWNTEAFF
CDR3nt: TGCGCCAGCAGCTTCGGACAGATCTGGAACACTGAAGCTTTCTTT

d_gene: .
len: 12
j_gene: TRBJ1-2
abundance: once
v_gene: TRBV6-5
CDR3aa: CASSGGLAGYTF
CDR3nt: TGTGCCAGCAGCGGGGGGCTTGCTGGCTACACCTTC

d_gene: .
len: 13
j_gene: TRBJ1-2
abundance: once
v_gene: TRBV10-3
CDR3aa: CAISYTGNYGYTF
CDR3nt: TGTGCCATCAGTTACACGGGAAACTATGGCTACACCTTC

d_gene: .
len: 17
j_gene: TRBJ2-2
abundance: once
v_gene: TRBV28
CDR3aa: CASSDRNLPRGTGELFF
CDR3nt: TGTGCCAGCAGCGACAGGAATCTTCCTCGTGGCACCGGGGAGCTGTTTTTT

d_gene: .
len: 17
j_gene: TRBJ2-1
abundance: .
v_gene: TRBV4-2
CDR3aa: CASSQNTQGLNYNEQFF
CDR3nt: TGTGCCAGCAGCCAGAACACTCAGGGACTGAACTACAATGAGCAGTTCTTC

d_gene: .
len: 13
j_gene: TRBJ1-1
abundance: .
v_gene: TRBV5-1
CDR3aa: CASSLAKTGEAFF
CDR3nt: TGCGCCAGCAGCTTGGCGAAGACAGGTGAAGCTTTCTTT

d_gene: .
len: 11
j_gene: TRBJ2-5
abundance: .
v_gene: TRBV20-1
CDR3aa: CSAPGVETQYF
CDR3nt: TGCAGTGCTCCGGGGGTAGAGACCCAGTACTTC

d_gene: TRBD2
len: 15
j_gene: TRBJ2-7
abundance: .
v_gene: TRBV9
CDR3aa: CASSVAAGVSYEQYF
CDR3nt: TGTGCCAGCAGCGTGGCGGCGGGGGTCTCCTACGAGCAGTACTTC

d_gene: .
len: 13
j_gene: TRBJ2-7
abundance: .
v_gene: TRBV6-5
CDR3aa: CASSSGITSEQYF
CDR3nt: TGTGCCAGCAGTTCGGGAATCACGTCCGAGCAGTACTTC